This is a list of T cell receptor beta chains from one sample in a study of regulatory T cells in long-lasting Graves disease. TCRdb passed the multiplex PCR reads through MiXCR, listing each CDR3 protein once. The table lists about 540,000 distinct CDR3 sequences, about 13% of them singletons. The sample was also reused in another study, on T cells in Graves' hyperthyroidism and ophthalmopathy.

The starting material was peripheral blood mononuclear cells (PBMCs), obtained at new diagnosis, from a patient treated with antithyroid drugs. The origin of the receptors is a man aged 25 to 45 with Graves disease. The CDR3 runs from the conserved cysteine through the conserved F or W.

j_call v_call cdr3_aa
TRBJ2-1 TRBV7-3 CASSFGLAGVNEQFF
TRBJ1-1 TRBV20-1 CSARGTANTEAFF
TRBJ2-5 TRBV24-1 CATSDSVVETQYF
TRBJ2-1 TRBV7-2 CASSLDRGREAFF
TRBJ2-7 TRBV28 CASSLFGTHEQYF
TRBJ2-3 TRBV10-3 CAIGLTGTGTDTQYF
TRBJ2-7 TRBV3-1 CASSQDQAYEQYF
TRBJ2-7 TRBV27 CASSSPLLTGTYEQYF
TRBJ2-1 TRBV9 CASSVDGGRIPFF
TRBJ1-1 TRBV2 CASRTIGGEAFF
TRBJ2-1 TRBV5-1 CASSSPTGTSGNEQFF
TRBJ2-1 TRBV3-1 CASSQGPTRTSGQQFF
TRBJ2-7 TRBV29-1 CSVLGTTSYEQYF
TRBJ2-5 TRBV10-1 CASSEPRQGQETQYF
TRBJ2-5 TRBV5-1 CASSLPTSEKETQYF
TRBJ1-6 TRBV6-1 CASSRLDGSPLHF
TRBJ1-2 TRBV19 CASSISSTGPNYGYTF
TRBJ2-1 TRBV5-4 CASSLASGRLDEQFF
TRBJ2-3 TRBV7-2 CASSPRTSGYTDTQYF
TRBJ2-1 TRBV6-9 CASSSRTSSAQFF
TRBJ2-3 TRBV12-3/TRBV12-4 CASSLELPSTDTQYF
TRBJ2-1 TRBV5-6 CASSKLDEQFF
TRBJ1-3 TRBV29-1 CSVDQQDNIYF
TRBJ2-1 TRBV19 CASSIRSQAGGYNEQFF
TRBJ2-1 TRBV6-2/TRBV6-3 CASLEDRGRAQSYNEQFF
TRBJ2-2 TRBV6-2/TRBV6-3 CASRGQGKLFF
TRBJ2-6 TRBV2 CASWDRGSGANVLTF
TRBJ1-5 TRBV19 CASSINQRQGRQPQHF
TRBJ2-7 TRBV12-3/TRBV12-4 CASTTVEYEQYF
TRBJ2-7 TRBV18 CASSPRGSVTDEQYF
TRBJ1-6 TRBV9 CASSVGSEAYSPLHF
TRBJ2-7 TRBV12-5 CASGSTGVDEQYF
TRBJ1-5 TRBV6-1 CASSEDWRGGQPQHF